This T cell receptor beta chain stems from a study of cytomegalovirus exposure and HLA in healthy donors (dated by TCRdb to 2015 to 2018). For context, the study as a whole: An earlier analysis of about 560 of the donors reported 276 Gb of sequence data and around 110 million unique TCR beta sequences obtained from roughly 180 million T cells. Roughly 300 gigabases of sequencing data and 75 million to 85 million unique TCR sequences made up an early release that covered several hundred HLA-typed donors. The genetic ancestry cluster associated with self-reported Caucasian donors included 81% of the roughly 400 genotyped donors. The aim of the study was to test whether cataloging public T cell receptors could identify signatures of past pathogen exposure. The study profiled the T cell repertoires of hundreds of subjects by immunosequencing and related them to cytomegalovirus serostatus. In addition to the first cohort of around 670 subjects, a separate validation cohort of 120 different subjects was used. High-throughput TCR immunosequencing, statistical association of individual TCRs with disease status, and machine learning were combined to predict cytomegalovirus infection status. To study patterns of TCR occurrence, a later analysis re-analyzed previously published TCR beta repertoires from 600 to 750 donors and added high-resolution HLA genotyping. The later analysis used no new phenotypic data to find candidate immune exposures, relying instead on TCR beta sequences and their occurrence across donors. In an earlier analysis of roughly 600 of the donors, high-throughput TCR beta sequencing was used to judge whether each TCR beta V gene segment behaved as functional or pseudogenic. Donor age, sex, ethnicity and CMV serostatus were collected together with the repertoire data. In a later genetic analysis, genome-wide SNP genotypes for about three fifths of the 666 donors were used, and that subset was treated as a discovery cohort. All discovery cohort repertoires had been generated on a single sequencing platform. Both class I and class II loci were covered by HLA typing, at four-digit resolution. The number of typed donors differed by locus: roughly 629-640 for A, B, C, DRB1 and DQB1; 522 for DQA1; fewer than 610 for DPA1; and roughly 470 for DPB1. A few DR-DQ haplotypes were treated as single units for association and clustering because of strong linkage in the cohort. Among under 450 genotyped donors of the cohort, an average of approximately 240,000 unique TCR beta nucleotide sequences were sequenced per donor, around 20% of them non-productive. The study at large found these results: The cohort was sequenced for TCR beta chains only, and without alpha or paired-chain data the features that could be detected were limited. While some public TCRs were present in many individuals, most TCR sequences turned up only very rarely across donors. CMV serostatus was the only immune exposure information available for the cohort. A later analysis associated 16,951 TCR beta sequences with specific HLA alleles at a false discovery rate of 0.05. Correlated functional status among segregating V segments might reflect linkage disequilibrium, but an unknown experimental factor could not be ruled out. An association between a missense DCLRE1C variant and V-gene and J-gene trimming of TCR beta chains was found in a later genetic analysis and replicated in an independent cohort. In vitro tests confirmed that a few of the cytomegalovirus-associated TCR beta chains recognize cytomegalovirus antigens. The presence/absence analyses assumed that sequencing depth was roughly uniform across donors, and that assumption may not be true. The authors suggested that the approach could potentially be generalized to other disease states and immunological phenotypes. A later analysis found that HLA-associated TCR beta chains were more clonally expanded and had lower generation probabilities than equally common non-associated chains. The earlier analysis of about 600 of the donors excluded fewer than 20 rarely observed V segments, including chromosome 9 orphons, because counts were too low. The study listed 164 TCR beta chains as associated with cytomegalovirus. An earlier analysis of some 590 of the donors showed that most TCR beta V segments appeared in productive rearrangements either about 90% or about 30% of the time, which broadly matched IMGT annotations. When HLA alleles, especially DR and DQ, strongly co-occurred, TCR associations were difficult to assign to individual alleles. In a later analysis, the rate of TCR association differed among HLA loci, with DRB1 alleles having the most associated TCRs and HLA-C alleles having the fewest. A cluster of highly shared sequence variants was judged likely to represent a technical artifact of the sequencing pipeline. A later genetic analysis reported fewer N-insertions in productive TCRs among donors in an Asian-associated ancestry cluster than the approximately 700-donor mean. A later analysis reported that several top co-occurrence clusters appeared linked to parvovirus B19, influenza, CMV and Epstein-Barr virus. Because the 87-base-pair reads could not distinguish some IMGT-functional V segments, including TRBV6-2 and TRBV6-3, those segments were excluded. A further reported finding was that TCR beta sequences accurately predicted the HLA-A and HLA-B alleles for most subjects in the first cohort. The classifier was reported to diagnose cytomegalovirus status with high specificity and sensitivity in both the original and validation cohorts. According to a later analysis, most CMV-associated TCR beta chains appeared to be HLA-restricted, and the HLA associations seemed to be driven largely by CMV exposure. Because some donors lacked HLA typing at each locus, the association tests relied only on the typed subset.

Germline trimming amounts to 4 bases on V and 5 bases on J, with 14 as the count of junction bases outside the gene matches. Taken from the germline V gene (reference sequence), the CDR1 and CDR2 loops are GTSNPN and SVGIG. The CDR3 spans 17 residues, from the cysteine through the phenylalanine. Only the CDR3 part of the read is kept: 51 bases, read in frame from the first base. Preparation of the library involved the immunoSEQ multiplex PCR assay. A mixture of 60 forward primers for TCR Vbeta segments and 13 reverse primers for TCR Jbeta segments was used in the multiplex PCR. Amplification of the CDR3 region of rearranged TCR beta genes was performed with a multiplex PCR assay on genomic DNA. The amplified TCR beta libraries were sequenced on the Illumina HiSeq System as 87-base-pair reads. Concerning the study's data processing: A later analysis tallied around 87 million unique TCR beta chains across the 700 or so repertoires, and approximately 12 million of those chains were shared by two or more donors. A nearest-neighbor algorithm error-corrected the raw reads and collapsed the reads into unique sequences, merging closely related sequences to remove PCR and sequencing errors. V, D and J gene segments were assigned by aligning CDR3 sequences to IMGT reference sequences. For a sequence to be retained, a match of at least six nucleotides to both a V gene segment and a J gene segment was required. A rearrangement counted as productive if the CDR3 had no stop codons and remained in frame with V and J, and every other rearrangement counted as non-productive. Following IMGT convention, CDR3 was defined as the stretch from the second conserved V-encoded cysteine to the conserved J-encoded phenylalanine. The earlier analysis of some 580 of the donors excluded any sequence lacking an unambiguous match to a single V gene segment. An earlier analysis of several hundred of the donors called V segments functional above 56.7% productive rearrangements and segregating when the between-donor standard deviation exceeded 5%. A statistical classification framework was built to diagnose cytomegalovirus status from the catalog of TCR beta chain sequences. A later analysis assigned V and J genes by comparing TCR nucleotide sequences with IMGT/GENE-DB human TR gene sequences. The TCRdist pipeline was used in a later analysis to assign CDR3 sequences and most-parsimonious VDJ recombination scenarios. In a later analysis, each TCR beta chain was defined by its CDR3 amino acid sequence together with its V-gene family, and reads lacking a unique V-gene family were excluded. To address suspected cross-contamination and a sequencing artifact, a later analysis removed 450 to 700 highly shared, low-generation-probability nucleotide sequences. A later analysis calculated a clonal expansion index for each public chain from normalized within-repertoire ranks of inferred template counts. A later analysis computed generation probabilities with a VDJ recombination model fitted to out-of-frame rearrangements, and checked the results against IGoR. Hypergeometric tests were used in a later analysis to score TCR-TCR, TCR-HLA and TCR-CMV co-occurrence, with a repertoire-size bias correction applied to the TCR pairs. To estimate false discovery rates, a later analysis permuted the HLA or CMV assignments 20 times. In a later analysis, co-occurring TCRs were grouped using DBSCAN, and TCRdist sequence similarity was added for clustering within HLA-allele-positive subsets. Repertoires with fewer than 30,000 or more than 120,000 public chains were left out of co-occurrence clustering, as were four to six repertoires with anomalous nucleotide sharing. Entries here come from immuneACCESS through TCRdb and include only in-frame sequences with V and J called. Some clones fail to appear in such tables; in the studies checked, an unresolved V gene covers under half of the shortfall, and the cause of the remainder is unknown. Clone size and the V and J calls come from that table; the DNA yielded D and trimming. Recorded for this sample are 150,000 to 200,000 clones; approximately 78% of them occurred a single time. Together, the top ten hold approximately 0.87% of the sample.

The cohort comprised fewer than 750 healthy bone marrow donors. At the time of sampling, all cohort members were nominally healthy, though unrecorded immune exposures were likely present. The donor tested CMV seropositive, placing the donor among the roughly 300 seropositive members of the cohort. A peripheral blood sample was provided by each donor, and peripheral blood mononuclear cells were used for TCR beta sequencing. Genomic DNA was extracted from the blood cell samples with the Qiagen DNeasy Blood Extraction Kit. Note on this clone: Its cognate antigen has yet to be identified. Qualities for individual bases were not recorded, and no much larger clone is one base off.

This sequence originates from a girl aged 2 to 9 in good health and CMV-seropositive. The sequencing sample was made of PBMCs. The chain is encoded by TRBV30 joined to TRBJ2-1; TRBD1 agrees with 10 junctional bases. The CDR3 loop reads CAWIKKTGGLTHNEQFF. The sequence in DNA is TGTGCCTGGATAAAAAAGACAGGGGGCCTTACGCACAATGAGCAGTTCTTC.